This TCR beta chain was obtained from a study of Graves' ophthalmopathy and Graves' hyperthyroidism. Points from the study as a whole: With more than 60% sensitivity and 72% to 85% specificity, the model predicted ophthalmopathy progression.

Germline CDR1 reads MDHEN; CDR2 reads SYDVKM. With 7 bases removed from V and 7 bases from J, the gap between germline ends came to 11 bases. The CDR3 spans 11 residues. Note on this clonotype: The antigen remains unidentified.

RNA transcripts served as template for amplifying TCR beta CDR3 sequences. HTBI primers primed a first-round RT-PCR, and a second-round multiplex PCR followed. TCRdb redid the calling of the multiplex PCR reads with MiXCR, one entry per CDR3 protein. Of under 200,000 distinct CDR3 sequences listed, about 40% are singletons. Other autoimmune diseases, uncontrolled infections, pregnancy and lactation each led to patient exclusion. Orbital computed tomography, thyroid ultrasound, TRAb, serum thyroxine and clinical symptoms formed the basis of diagnosis. The chain couples TRBV28 to TRBJ2-7, with D unclear. The sequenced material came from peripheral blood. This TCR was recovered from a middle-aged woman with Graves' ophthalmopathy. In nucleotides, the CDR3 is TGTGCCAGCACCCTCGTAGGGGAGCAGTACTTC. The encoded protein is CASTLVGEQYF.